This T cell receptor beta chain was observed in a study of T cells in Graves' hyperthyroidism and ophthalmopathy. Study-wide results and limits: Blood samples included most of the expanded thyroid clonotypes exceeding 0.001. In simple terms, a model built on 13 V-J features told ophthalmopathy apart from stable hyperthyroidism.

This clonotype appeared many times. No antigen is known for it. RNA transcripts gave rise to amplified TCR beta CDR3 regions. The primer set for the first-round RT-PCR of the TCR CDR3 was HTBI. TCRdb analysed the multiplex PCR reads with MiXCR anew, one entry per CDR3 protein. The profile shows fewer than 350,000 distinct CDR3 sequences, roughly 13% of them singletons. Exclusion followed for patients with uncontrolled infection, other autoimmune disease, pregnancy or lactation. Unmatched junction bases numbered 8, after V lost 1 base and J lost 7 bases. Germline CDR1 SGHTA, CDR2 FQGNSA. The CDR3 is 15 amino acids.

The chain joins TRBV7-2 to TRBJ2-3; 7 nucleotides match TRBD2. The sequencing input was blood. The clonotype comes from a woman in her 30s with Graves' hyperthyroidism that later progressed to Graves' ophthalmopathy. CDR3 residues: CASSLEGGRTNTQYF. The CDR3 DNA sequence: TGTGCCAGCAGCTTAGAGGGCGGGAGAACGAATACGCAGTATTTT.